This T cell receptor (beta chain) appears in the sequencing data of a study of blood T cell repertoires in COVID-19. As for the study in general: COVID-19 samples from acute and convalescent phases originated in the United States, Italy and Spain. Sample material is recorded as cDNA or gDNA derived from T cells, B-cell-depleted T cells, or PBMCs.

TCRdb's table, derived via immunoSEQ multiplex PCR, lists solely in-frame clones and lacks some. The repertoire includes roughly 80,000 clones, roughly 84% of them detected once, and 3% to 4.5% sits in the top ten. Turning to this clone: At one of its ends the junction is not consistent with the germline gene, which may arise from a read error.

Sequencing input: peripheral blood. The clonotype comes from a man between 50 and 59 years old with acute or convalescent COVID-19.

CDR3 sequence: CASSIGGGEQFF. The CDR3 region has the DNA TGTGCAAGCAGTATTGGGGGAGGGGAGCAGTTCTTC. This chain joins TRBV7-2 and TRBJ2-1, with 7 bases matching TRBD2. Germline assignment: CDR1 SGHTA and CDR2 FQGNSA. The CDR3 spans 12 residues. The variable domain in full, completed from reference TRBV7-2 and TRBJ2-1, reads GAGVSQSPSNKVTEKGKDVELRCDPISGHTALYWYRQSLGQGLEFLIYFQGNSAPDKSGLPSDRFSAERTGGSVSTLTIQRTQQEDSAVYLCASSIGGGEQFFGPGTRLTVL.